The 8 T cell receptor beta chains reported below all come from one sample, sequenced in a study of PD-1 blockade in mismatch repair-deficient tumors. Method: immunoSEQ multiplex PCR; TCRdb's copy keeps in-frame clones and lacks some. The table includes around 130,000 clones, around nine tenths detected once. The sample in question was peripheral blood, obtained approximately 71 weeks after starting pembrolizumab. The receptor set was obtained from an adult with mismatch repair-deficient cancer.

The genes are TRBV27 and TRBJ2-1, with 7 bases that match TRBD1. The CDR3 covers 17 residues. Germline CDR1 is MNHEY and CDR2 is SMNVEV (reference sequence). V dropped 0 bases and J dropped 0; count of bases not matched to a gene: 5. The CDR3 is CASSLSSGDSSYNEQFF. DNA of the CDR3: TGTGCCAGCAGTTTATCTTCAGGGGACAGCTCCTACAATGAGCAGTTCTTC.

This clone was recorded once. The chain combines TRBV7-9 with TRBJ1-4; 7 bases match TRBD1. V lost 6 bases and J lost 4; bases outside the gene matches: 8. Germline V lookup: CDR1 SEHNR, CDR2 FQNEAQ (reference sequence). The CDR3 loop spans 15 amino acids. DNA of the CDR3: TGTGCCAGCAGTCCCGTAGACAGGGATAATGAAAAACTGTTTTTT. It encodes CASSPVDRDNEKLFF.

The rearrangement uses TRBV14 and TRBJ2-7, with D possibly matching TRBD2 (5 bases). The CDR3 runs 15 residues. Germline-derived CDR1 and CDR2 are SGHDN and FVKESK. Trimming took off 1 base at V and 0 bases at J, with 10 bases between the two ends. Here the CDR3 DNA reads TGTGCCAGCAGCCAAGGAGGGATGAGCTCCTACGAGCAGTACTTC. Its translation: CASSQGGMSSYEQYF.

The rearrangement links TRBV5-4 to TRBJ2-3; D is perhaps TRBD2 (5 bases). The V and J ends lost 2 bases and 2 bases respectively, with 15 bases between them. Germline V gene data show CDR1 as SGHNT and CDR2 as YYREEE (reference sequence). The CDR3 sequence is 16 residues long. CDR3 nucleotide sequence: TGTGCCAGCAGCTTATTTGCGGGTTTCAACACAGATACGCAGTATTTT. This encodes CASSLFAGFNTDTQYF. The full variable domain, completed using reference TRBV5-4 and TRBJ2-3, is ETGVTQSPTHLIKTRGQQVTLRCSSQSGHNTVSWYQQALGQGPQFIFQYYREEENGRGNFPPRFSGLQFPNYSSELNVNALELDDSALYLCASSLFAGFNTDTQYFGPGTRLTVL.

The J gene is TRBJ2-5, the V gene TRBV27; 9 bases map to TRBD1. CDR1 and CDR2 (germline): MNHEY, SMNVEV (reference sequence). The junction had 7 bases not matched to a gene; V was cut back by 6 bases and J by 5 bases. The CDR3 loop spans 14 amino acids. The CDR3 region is CASSPDRGLETQYF. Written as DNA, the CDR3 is TGTGCCAGCAGCCCGGACAGGGGCCTTGAGACCCAGTACTTC.

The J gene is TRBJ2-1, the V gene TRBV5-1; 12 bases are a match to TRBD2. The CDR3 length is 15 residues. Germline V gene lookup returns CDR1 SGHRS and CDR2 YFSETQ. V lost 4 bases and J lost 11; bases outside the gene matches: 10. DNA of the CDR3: TGCGCCAGCAGCCCAAATACTAGCGGGGGGCGGAAGCAGTTCTTC. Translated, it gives CASSPNTSGGRKQFF.

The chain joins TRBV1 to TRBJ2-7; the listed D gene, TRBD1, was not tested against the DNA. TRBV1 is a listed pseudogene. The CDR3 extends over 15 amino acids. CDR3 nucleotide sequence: TGCACCAGCAGCCAACCGGGACAGGGAACCTACGAGCAGTACTTC. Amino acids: CTSSQPGQGTYEQYF.

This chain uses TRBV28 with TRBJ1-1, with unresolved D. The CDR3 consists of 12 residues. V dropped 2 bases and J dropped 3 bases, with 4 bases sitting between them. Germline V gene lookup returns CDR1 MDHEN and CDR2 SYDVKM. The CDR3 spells CASSLTHTEAFF. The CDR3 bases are TGTGCCAGCAGTTTAACCCACACTGAAGCTTTCTTT.